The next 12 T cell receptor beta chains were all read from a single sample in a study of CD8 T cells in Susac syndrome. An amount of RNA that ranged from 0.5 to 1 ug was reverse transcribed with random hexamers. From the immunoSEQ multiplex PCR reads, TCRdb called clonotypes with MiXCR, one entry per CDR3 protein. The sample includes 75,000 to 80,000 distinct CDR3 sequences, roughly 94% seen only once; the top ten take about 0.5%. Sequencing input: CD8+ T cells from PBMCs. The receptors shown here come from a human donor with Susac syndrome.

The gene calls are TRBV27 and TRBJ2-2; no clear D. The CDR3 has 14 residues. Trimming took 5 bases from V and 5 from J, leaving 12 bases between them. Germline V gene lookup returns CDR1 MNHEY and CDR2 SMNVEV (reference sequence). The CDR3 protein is CASSELGYTGELFF. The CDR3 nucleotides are TGTGCCAGCAGTGAGCTTGGGTATACCGGGGAGCTGTTTTTT.

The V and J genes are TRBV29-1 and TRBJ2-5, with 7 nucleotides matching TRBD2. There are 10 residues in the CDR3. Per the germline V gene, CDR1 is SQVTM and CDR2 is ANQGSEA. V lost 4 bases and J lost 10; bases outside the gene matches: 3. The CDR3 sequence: CSVVERDQYF. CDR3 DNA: TGCAGCGTTGTAGAGCGGGACCAGTACTTC.

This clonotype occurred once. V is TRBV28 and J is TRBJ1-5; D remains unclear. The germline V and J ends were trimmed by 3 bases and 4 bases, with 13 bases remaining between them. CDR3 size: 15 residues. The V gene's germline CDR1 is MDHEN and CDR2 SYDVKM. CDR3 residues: CASSFSHTFNQPQHF. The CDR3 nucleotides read TGTGCCAGCAGTTTCTCCCACACCTTTAATCAGCCCCAGCATTTT.

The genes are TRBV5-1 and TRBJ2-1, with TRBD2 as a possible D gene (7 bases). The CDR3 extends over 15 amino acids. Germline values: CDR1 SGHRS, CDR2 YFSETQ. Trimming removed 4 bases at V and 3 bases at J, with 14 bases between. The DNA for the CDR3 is TGCGCCAGCAGCCCCGACGGGGGGCTCTACAATGAGCAGTTCTTC. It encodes CASSPDGGLYNEQFF.

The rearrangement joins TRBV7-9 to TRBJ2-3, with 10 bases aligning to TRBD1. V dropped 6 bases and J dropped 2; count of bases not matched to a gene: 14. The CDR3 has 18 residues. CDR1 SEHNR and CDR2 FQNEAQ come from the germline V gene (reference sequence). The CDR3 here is CASRRPIPGTGVTDTQYF. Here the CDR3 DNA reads TGTGCCAGCAGACGGCCCATCCCCGGGACAGGGGTCACAGATACGCAGTATTTT.

CDR3 nucleotides: TGTGCCATCGAACACTTAGACAGGGTTCCCCTGAACACTGAAGCTTTCTTT. It is translated as CAIEHLDRVPLNTEAFF. The gene calls are TRBV3-1 and TRBJ1-1; TRBD1 matches 7 bases. V gave up 10 bases and J gave up 0 bases; unmatched junction bases: 17. Germline CDR1 reads LGHDT; CDR2 reads YNNKEL (reference sequence). The CDR3 contains 17 residues.

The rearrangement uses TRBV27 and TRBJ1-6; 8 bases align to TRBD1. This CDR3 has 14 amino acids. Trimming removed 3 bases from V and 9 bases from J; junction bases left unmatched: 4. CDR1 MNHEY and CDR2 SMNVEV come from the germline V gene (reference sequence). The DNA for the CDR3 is TGTGCCAGCAGTTTGAACAGGGGGAGTTCACCCCTCCACTTT. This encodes CASSLNRGSSPLHF.

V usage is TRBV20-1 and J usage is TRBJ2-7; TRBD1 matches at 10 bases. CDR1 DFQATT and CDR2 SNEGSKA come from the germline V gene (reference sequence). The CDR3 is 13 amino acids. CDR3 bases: TGCAGCGGGACAGGGGCGAGTCTAATCGAGCAGTACTTC. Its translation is CSGTGASLIEQYF.

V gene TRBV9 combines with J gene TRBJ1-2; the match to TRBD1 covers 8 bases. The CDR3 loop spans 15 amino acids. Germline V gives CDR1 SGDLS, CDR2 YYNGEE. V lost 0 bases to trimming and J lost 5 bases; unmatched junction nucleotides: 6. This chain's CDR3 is CASSVGRTGPYGYTF. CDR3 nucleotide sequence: TGTGCCAGCAGCGTAGGGAGGACAGGGCCTTATGGCTACACCTTC.

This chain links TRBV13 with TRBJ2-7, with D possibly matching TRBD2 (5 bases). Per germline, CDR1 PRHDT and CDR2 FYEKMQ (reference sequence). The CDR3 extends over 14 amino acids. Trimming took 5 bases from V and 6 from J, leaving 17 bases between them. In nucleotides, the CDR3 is TGTGCCAGCAGCGAGGGTCGTAGGCAAAGCGAGCAGTACTTC. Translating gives CASSEGRRQSEQYF.

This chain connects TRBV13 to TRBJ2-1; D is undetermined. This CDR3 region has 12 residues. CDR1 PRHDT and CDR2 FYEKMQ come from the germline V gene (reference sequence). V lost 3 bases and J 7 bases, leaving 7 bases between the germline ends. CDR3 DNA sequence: TGTGCCAGCAGCTTCCCCGGGAATGAGCAGTTCTTC. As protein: CASSFPGNEQFF.

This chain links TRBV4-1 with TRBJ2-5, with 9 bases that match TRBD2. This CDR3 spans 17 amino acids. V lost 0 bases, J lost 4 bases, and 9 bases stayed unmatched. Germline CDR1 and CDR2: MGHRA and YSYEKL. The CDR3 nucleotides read TGCGCCAGCAGCCAAGAACCGAGCGGGGGGTTGGGAGAGACCCAGTACTTC. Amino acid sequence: CASSQEPSGGLGETQYF.